Below are 3 T cell receptor beta chains sequenced from a single sample in a study of shared clonotypes between healthy human individuals. Only in-frame clones appear in the TCRdb table, and some are missing; sequencing was by immunoSEQ multiplex PCR. The table records more than 1,200,000 clones, approximately 98.5% of them present only once. Sample: naive CD4+ T cells sorted from blood. Subset reported: CD45RA+ positively selected. The receptors were gathered from a man aged 25-45 years in good health.

The sample holds one count of this clone. This chain joins TRBV5-6 and TRBJ1-2; D uncertain. The CDR3 extends over 11 amino acids. Trimming removed 4 bases from V and 8 bases from J, with 9 bases in between. Germline loops: CDR1 SGHDT, CDR2 YYEEEE. CDR3 nucleotides: TGTGCCAGCAGCCGAGAACAGGGCTACACCTTC. Protein: CASSREQGYTF.

The chain uses TRBV15 and TRBJ1-5; tentative D call: TRBD1 (5 bases). V was pared by 5 bases and J by 4 bases, with 15 bases between. This CDR3 spans 15 amino acids. Per the germline V gene, CDR1 is LNHNV and CDR2 is YYDKDF (reference sequence). The DNA of the CDR3 is TGTGCCACCAGCCGTAGGGGAGTTGAGAATCAGCCCCAGCATTTT. The encoded protein is CATSRRGVENQPQHF.

The rearrangement uses TRBV28 and TRBJ1-5; a weak D match, TRBD1 (6 bases). This CDR3 has 15 residues. V shed 3 bases and J shed 2 bases, with 11 bases lying between them. Germline loops: CDR1 MDHEN, CDR2 SYDVKM. The CDR3 region has the DNA TGTGCCAGCAGTTTTCAGGGGTCCGGCAATCAGCCCCAGCATTTT. Translated, it gives CASSFQGSGNQPQHF.